This T cell receptor (beta chain) is drawn from a study of blood T cell repertoires in COVID-19. This CDR3 is built from 14 residues. The junction had 6 bases not matched to a gene; V was cut back by 7 bases and J by 8 bases. The V gene's germline CDR1 is SGHAT and CDR2 FQNNGV. Using immunoSEQ multiplex PCR, the repertoire was profiled, and TCRdb retains in-frame clones only, with some absent. The repertoire holds around 100,000 clones, approximately 90% seen once, with more than 0.85% in the top ten. The chain carries TRBV11-2 and TRBJ2-1; 12 nucleotides align to TRBD2. The specimen sequenced was peripheral blood. This sequence originates from a man aged 55-75 years with acute or convalescent COVID-19. The CDR3 is CASKPGLAGDEQFF. DNA for the CDR3: TGTGCCAGCAAGCCGGGACTAGCGGGTGATGAGCAGTTCTTC.